Below are 10 T cell receptor beta chains sequenced from a single sample in a study of blood T cell repertoires in COVID-19. Produced via immunoSEQ multiplex PCR; TCRdb's table is partial and in-frame only. The table has some 150,000 clones, roughly 89% seen once. The sample was peripheral blood. The receptors were gathered from a woman in her 50s with active or convalescent COVID-19.

This clone was observed a single time. The chain recombines TRBV5-4 with TRBJ2-7; TRBD2 might be the D (6 bases). V was pared by 0 bases and J by 5 bases, with 12 bases between. Germline CDR1 reads SGHNT; CDR2 reads YYREEE (reference sequence). The CDR3 covers 14 residues. The CDR3 nucleotides are TGTGCCAGCAGCTTGGCGGGAGAGAGACACGAGCAGTACTTC. Its protein is CASSLAGERHEQYF.

V is TRBV15 and J is TRBJ2-1; D is uncertain. Trimming removed 5 bases at V and 9 bases at J, with 14 bases between. Germline V lookup: CDR1 LNHNV, CDR2 YYDKDF (reference sequence). The CDR3 extends over 13 amino acids. As DNA, the CDR3 is TGTGCCACCAGCCCGAGTCGTAGCTTTGAGCAGTTCTTC. Amino acid sequence: CATSPSRSFEQFF.

The chain has TRBV7-3 and TRBJ2-5; 12 positions match TRBD2. The CDR3 is made up of 15 amino acids. V shed 4 bases and J 5 bases; nucleotides not matched to a gene: 5. Germline CDR1 is SGHTA and CDR2 is FQGTGA. As DNA, the CDR3 is TGTGCCAGCAGCTCTAGCGGGGGGGCCTCCGAGACCCAGTACTTC. Protein: CASSSSGGASETQYF.

The chain uses TRBV4-1 and TRBJ1-6; a weak D match, TRBD1 (5 bases). The CDR3 spans 15 residues. V was clipped by 4 bases and J by 7 bases, with 14 bases between them. Germline V gives CDR1 MGHRA, CDR2 YSYEKL. DNA for the CDR3: TGCGCCAGCAGCCGCTCCCAGGGAGGCAATTCACCCCTCCACTTT. Translation: CASSRSQGGNSPLHF.

The chain carries TRBV7-9 and TRBJ2-1, with a weak D call TRBD1 (5 bases). The CDR3 runs 16 residues. Germline-derived CDR1 and CDR2 are SEHNR and FQNEAQ (reference sequence). With 3 bases removed from V and 6 bases from J, the gap between germline ends came to 18 bases. Here the CDR3 reads CASSFLRGLQFNEQFF. CDR3 bases: TGTGCCAGCAGCTTTTTAAGGGGTTTGCAATTCAATGAGCAGTTCTTC.

This rearrangement joins TRBV10-3 to TRBJ1-2; TRBD1 might be the D (6 bases). The CDR3 is 15 amino acids. Trimming pared 2 bases from V and 4 bases from J, leaving 14 bases between. Germline assignment: CDR1 ENHRY and CDR2 SYGVKD. CDR3 in amino acids: CAISEPGQLLYGYTF. The DNA of the CDR3 is TGTGCCATCAGTGAGCCTGGACAGTTACTCTATGGCTACACCTTC.

The CDR3 loop reads CASSGQVTTEAFF. The CDR3 DNA is TGTGCCAGCAGCGGTCAGGTTACCACTGAAGCTTTCTTT. The chain has TRBV2 and TRBJ1-1, with D unresolved. CDR3 length: 13 amino acids. Germline CDR1 is SNHLY and CDR2 is FYNNEI. The V and J ends lost 6 bases and 4 bases respectively, with 12 bases between them.

The chain couples TRBV25-1 to TRBJ1-4, with 7 bases identical to TRBD1. The CDR3 is 16 amino acids. Trimming cost V 8 bases and J 4 bases; bases outside gene matches: 13. Germline CDR1 MGHDK, CDR2 SYGVNS. The DNA of the CDR3 is TGTGCCAGCGGGAAGTTGTTACAGGGGTTTAATGAAAAACTGTTTTTT. Translation gives CASGKLLQGFNEKLFF.

The sample holds a few counts of this clone. The junction shows a germline mismatch at one end, possibly a read error. Other DNA sequences in this sample translate to the same CDR3. This chain links TRBV7-7 with TRBJ2-3; 12 bases are shared with TRBD2. This CDR3 has 16 residues. Germline values: CDR1 SSHAT, CDR2 FNYEAQ (reference sequence). The CDR3: CASSPRLAGVADTQYF. In nucleotides, the CDR3 is TGTGCTAGCAGCCCCCGACTAGCGGGGGTGGCAGATACGCAGTATTTT.

The chain carries TRBV7-9 and TRBJ2-1; perhaps TRBD2 as D (6 bases). The germline CDR1 and CDR2 sequences are SEHNR and FQNEAQ (reference sequence). V dropped 3 bases and J dropped 0 bases, with 12 bases sitting between them. The CDR3 is 16 residues long. The CDR3 nucleotides read TGTGCCAGCAGCTTGGGACTCTCGAGCTCCTACAATGAGCAGTTCTTC. Encoded protein: CASSLGLSSSYNEQFF.